Listed here is a single T cell receptor (beta chain). This clonotype was recorded at least ten times. The target of this receptor is not known. Base qualities are not provided; no much larger clone lies one nucleotide away. From a lookup of the germline V gene, CDR1 and CDR2 are MDHEN and SYDVKM. There are 15 amino acids in the CDR3, from cysteine to phenylalanine inclusive. Only CDR3 DNA remains: 45 bases, in frame from the first base. Between the V and J ends, shortened by 5 bases and 4 bases respectively, the junction contains 14 bases. TCRdb names Illumina HiSeq 1500 as the instrument used. The public reads were run again by TCRdb, first through fastp at Q25 and then through MiXCR, and only productive beta chains were kept. Records with the same CDR3 protein are collapsed into one entry carrying the most frequent genes and DNA. The sample data list 500,000 to 600,000 distinct CDR3 sequences, and approximately 17% of these were observed just once. Jointly, the top ten make up 20% to 30% of the sample.

The data were taken from a study of T cell repertoires in cytomegalovirus infection (dated by TCRdb to about 2019). About the full investigation: Donor HLA type was relevant to the analysis, as public TCR beta signatures indicated carriage of CMV infection together with the matching HLA type. Here is what the overall study found, with its caveats: The ex vivo response was dominated by HLA-C-restricted CMV-specific TCR beta clonotypes, and the single most frequent clonotype in two of eight donors was supplied by these HLA-C-restricted clonotypes. Carriers of CMV infection plus the relevant HLA type were discriminated by the cumulative frequency of public TCR beta family members in the study cohort and in an independent approximately 350-donor cohort.

This receptor was obtained from a human donor in good health (CMV status not recorded). Some clones in this sample may be carry-over from other donors' samples. The chain links TRBV28 with TRBJ1-4; possibly the D gene is TRBD1, per 6 matching bases. The sequencing input was CD8+ T cells from PBMCs. The DNA is as follows: TGTGCCAGCAGTCTGCCGACAGGTGGTAATGAAAAACTGTTTTTT. The encoded protein is CASSLPTGGNEKLFF.